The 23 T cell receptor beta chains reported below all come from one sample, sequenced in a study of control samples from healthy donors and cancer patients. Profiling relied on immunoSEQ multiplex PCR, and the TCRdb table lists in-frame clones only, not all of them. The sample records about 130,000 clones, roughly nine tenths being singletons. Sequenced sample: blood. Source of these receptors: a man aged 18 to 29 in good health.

The CDR3 nucleotides are TGTGCCACCACACTCGGGACTAGCGGTCACACAGATACGCAGTATTTT. Translation: CATTLGTSGHTDTQYF. The chain employs TRBV24-1 and TRBJ2-3, with TRBD2 identical over 11 bases. The CDR3 runs to 16 residues. Trimming at V came to 8 bases and at J to 2 bases, leaving 8 bases not matched to a gene. The germline gives CDR1 KGHDR, CDR2 SFDVKD.

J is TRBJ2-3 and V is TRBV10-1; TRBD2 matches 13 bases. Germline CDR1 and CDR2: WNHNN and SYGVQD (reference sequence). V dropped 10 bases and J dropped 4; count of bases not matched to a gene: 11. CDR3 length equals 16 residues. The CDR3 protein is CATGEKGTSGADTQYF. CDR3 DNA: TGCGCCACCGGGGAAAAAGGGACTAGCGGGGCAGATACGCAGTATTTT.

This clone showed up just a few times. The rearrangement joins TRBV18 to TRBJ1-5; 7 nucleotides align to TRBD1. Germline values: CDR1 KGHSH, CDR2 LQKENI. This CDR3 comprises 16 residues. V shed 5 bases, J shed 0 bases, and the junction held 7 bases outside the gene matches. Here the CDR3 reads CASSSIGTVSNQPQHF. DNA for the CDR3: TGTGCCAGCTCATCCATTGGGACAGTTAGCAATCAGCCCCAGCATTTT.

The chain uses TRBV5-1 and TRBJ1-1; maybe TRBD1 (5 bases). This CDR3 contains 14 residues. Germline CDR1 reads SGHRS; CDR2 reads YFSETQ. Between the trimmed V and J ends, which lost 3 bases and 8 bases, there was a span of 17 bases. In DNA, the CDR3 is TGCGCCAGCAGCTCAGGTTGGGCCAGGACAGAAGCTTTCTTT. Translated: CASSSGWARTEAFF.

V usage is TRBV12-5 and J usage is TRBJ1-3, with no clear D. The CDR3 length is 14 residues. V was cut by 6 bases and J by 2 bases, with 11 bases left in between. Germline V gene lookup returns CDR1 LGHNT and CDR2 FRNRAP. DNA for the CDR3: TGTGCTAGTGGGTTCTGGGAGGCTGGAAACACCATATATTTT. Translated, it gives CASGFWEAGNTIYF.

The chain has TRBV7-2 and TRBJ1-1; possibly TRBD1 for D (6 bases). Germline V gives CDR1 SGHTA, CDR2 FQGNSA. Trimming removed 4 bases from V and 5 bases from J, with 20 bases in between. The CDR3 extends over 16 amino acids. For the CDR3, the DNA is TGTGCCAGCAGCTATAGAACTTTGGGGGGCCCAACTGAAGCTTTCTTT. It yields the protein CASSYRTLGGPTEAFF.

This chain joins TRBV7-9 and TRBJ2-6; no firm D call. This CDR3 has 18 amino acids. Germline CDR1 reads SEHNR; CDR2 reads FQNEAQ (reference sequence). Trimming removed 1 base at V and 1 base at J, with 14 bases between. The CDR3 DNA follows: TGTGCCAGCAGCTTAGTGGACGGCGTTTGGTCTGGGGCCAACGTCCTGACTTTC. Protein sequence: CASSLVDGVWSGANVLTF. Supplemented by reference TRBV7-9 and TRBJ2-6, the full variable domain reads DTGVSQNPRHKITKRGQNVTFRCDPISEHNRLYWYRQTLGQGPEFLTYFQNEAQLEKSRLLSDRFSAERPKGSFSTLEIQRTEQGDSAMYLCASSLVDGVWSGANVLTFGAGSRLTVL.

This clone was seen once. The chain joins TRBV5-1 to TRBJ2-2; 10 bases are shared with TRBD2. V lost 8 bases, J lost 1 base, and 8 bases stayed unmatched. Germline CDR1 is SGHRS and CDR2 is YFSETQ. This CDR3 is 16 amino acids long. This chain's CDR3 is CASAPSSGRNTGELFF. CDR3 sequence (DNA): TGCGCCAGTGCTCCTTCTAGCGGGAGGAACACCGGGGAGCTGTTTTTT. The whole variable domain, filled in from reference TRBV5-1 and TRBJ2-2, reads KAGVTQTPRYLIKTRGQQVTLSCSPISGHRSVSWYQQTPGQGLQFLFEYFSETQRNKGNFPGRFSGRQFSNSRSEMNVSTLELGDSALYLCASAPSSGRNTGELFFGEGSRLTVL.

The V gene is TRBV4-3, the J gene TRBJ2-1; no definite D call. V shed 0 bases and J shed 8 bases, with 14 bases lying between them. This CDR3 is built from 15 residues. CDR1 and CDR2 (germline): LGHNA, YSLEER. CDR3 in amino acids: CASSQEWRLSHEQFF. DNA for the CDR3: TGCGCCAGCAGCCAAGAATGGCGTTTAAGCCATGAGCAGTTCTTC.

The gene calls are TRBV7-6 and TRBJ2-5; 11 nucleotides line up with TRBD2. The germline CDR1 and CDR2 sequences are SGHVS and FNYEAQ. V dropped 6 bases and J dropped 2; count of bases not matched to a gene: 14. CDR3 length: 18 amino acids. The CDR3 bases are TGTGCCAGCAGAAAAACAGGGGGACTAGCGGATACACAAGAGACCCAGTACTTC. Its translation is CASRKTGGLADTQETQYF.

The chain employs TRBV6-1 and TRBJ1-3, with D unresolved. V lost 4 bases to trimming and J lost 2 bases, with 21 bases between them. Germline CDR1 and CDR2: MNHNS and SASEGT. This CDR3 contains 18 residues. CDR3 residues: CASSAVRSPPLAGNTIYF. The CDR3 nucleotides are TGTGCCAGCAGTGCGGTGCGGAGTCCGCCGCTAGCTGGAAACACCATATATTTT.

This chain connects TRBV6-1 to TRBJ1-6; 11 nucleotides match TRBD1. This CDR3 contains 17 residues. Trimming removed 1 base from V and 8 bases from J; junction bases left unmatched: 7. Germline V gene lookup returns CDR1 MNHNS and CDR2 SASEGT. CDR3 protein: CASSEGTGGVFYSPLHF. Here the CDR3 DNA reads TGTGCCAGCAGTGAAGGGACAGGGGGCGTTTTTTATTCACCCCTCCACTTT.

CDR3: CASSLESVLGYTF. In nucleotides, the CDR3 is TGTGCCAGCAGCTTGGAGTCGGTTTTGGGCTACACCTTC. This chain connects TRBV5-8 to TRBJ1-2, with D hard to call. Germline-derived CDR1 and CDR2 are SGHTS and YDEGEE. The CDR3 is 13 residues long. V lost 0 bases, J lost 8 bases, and 11 bases lay in between.

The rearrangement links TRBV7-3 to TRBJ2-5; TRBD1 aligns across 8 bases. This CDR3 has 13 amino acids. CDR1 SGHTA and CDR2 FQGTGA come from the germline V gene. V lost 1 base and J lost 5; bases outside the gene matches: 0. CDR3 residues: CASSLNRGETQYF. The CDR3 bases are TGTGCCAGCAGCTTAAACAGGGGGGAGACCCAGTACTTC.

In DNA form, the CDR3 reads TGTGCCAGCAGTCTAAGGACTAGCGGCAACAATGAGCAGTTCTTC. Protein: CASSLRTSGNNEQFF. The chain couples TRBV2 to TRBJ2-1; 10 bases line up with TRBD2. Germline-derived CDR1 and CDR2 are SNHLY and FYNNEI. The V segment lost 5 bases and the J segment 5 bases; nucleotides outside the gene matches: 6. The length of the CDR3 is 15 residues. The variable domain in full, completed from reference TRBV2 and TRBJ2-1, reads EPEVTQTPSHQVTQMGQEVILRCVPISNHLYFYWYRQILGQKVEFLVSFYNNEISEKSEIFDDQFSVERPDGSNFTLKIRSTKLEDSAMYFCASSLRTSGNNEQFFGPGTRLTVL.

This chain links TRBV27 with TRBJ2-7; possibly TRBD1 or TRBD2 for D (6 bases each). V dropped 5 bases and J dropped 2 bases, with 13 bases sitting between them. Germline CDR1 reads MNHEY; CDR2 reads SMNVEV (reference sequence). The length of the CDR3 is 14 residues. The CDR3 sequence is CASSTGGGTYEQYF. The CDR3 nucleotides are TGTGCCAGCAGTACCGGAGGGGGAACCTACGAGCAGTACTTC.

CDR3 loop: CASTGTSGRFYEQYF. Here the CDR3 DNA reads TGTGCCAGCACCGGGACTAGCGGGAGATTTTACGAGCAGTACTTC. The J gene is TRBJ2-7, the V gene TRBV6-5; 14 nucleotides line up with TRBD2. The CDR3 length is 15 residues. J gave up 4 bases and V 7 bases, and 6 bases lay outside the gene matches. CDR1 and CDR2 (germline): MNHEY, SVGAGI.

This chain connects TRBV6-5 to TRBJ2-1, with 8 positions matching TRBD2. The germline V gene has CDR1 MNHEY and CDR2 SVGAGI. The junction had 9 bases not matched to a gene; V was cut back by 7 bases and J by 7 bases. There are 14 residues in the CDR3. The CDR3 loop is CASIRSGGGNEQFF. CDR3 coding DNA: TGTGCCAGCATCAGAAGCGGGGGAGGGAATGAGCAGTTCTTC.

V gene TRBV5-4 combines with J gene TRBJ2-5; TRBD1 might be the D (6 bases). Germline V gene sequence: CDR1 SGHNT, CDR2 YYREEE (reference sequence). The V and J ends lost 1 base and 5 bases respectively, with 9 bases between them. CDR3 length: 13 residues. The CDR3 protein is CASSLWTVETQYF. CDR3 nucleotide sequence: TGTGCCAGCAGCTTGTGGACAGTGGAGACCCAGTACTTC.

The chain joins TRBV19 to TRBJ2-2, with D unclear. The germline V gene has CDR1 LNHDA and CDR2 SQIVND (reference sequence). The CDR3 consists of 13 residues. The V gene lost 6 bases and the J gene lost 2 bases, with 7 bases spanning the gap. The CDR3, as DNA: TGTGCCAGTAGGAACAGAAACACCGGGGAGCTGTTTTTT. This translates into CASRNRNTGELFF.

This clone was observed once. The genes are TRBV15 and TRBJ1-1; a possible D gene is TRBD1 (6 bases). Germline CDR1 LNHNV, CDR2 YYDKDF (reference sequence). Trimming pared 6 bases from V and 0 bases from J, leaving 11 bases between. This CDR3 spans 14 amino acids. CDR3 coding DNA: TGTGCCACCAGTACGGACAGTATGAACACTGAAGCTTTCTTT. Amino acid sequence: CATSTDSMNTEAFF.

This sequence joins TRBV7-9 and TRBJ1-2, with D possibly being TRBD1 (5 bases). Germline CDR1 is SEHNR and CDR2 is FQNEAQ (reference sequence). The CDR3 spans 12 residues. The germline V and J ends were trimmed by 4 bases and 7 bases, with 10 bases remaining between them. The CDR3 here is CASSSGTRGYTF. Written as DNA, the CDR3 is TGTGCCAGCAGCTCCGGGACGCGTGGCTACACCTTC.

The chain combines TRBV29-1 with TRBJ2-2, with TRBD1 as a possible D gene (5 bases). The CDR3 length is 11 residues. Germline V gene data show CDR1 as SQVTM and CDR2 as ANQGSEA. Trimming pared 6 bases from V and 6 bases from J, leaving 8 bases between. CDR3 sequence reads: CSVGRAGELFF. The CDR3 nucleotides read TGCAGCGTGGGCAGGGCCGGGGAGCTGTTTTTT.